The sequence of this T cell receptor beta chain was determined in a study of blood T cell repertoires in COVID-19 (dated by TCRdb to 2020 to 2021). Some background on the complete study: The collaborator samples originated in the United States, Italy and Spain and spanned the acute and convalescent phases of COVID-19. The material from the prospective study consisted of cDNA or gDNA derived from T cells, B-cell-depleted T cells, or PBMCs. The dataset comprised deeply sampled blood TCRbeta repertoires from subjects exposed to, actively infected with, or recovered from COVID-19. The repertoires were released in a freely available public database intended as a resource for research on the immune response to SARS-CoV-2. Samples came from the ongoing ImmuneRACE study (first 160 participants) plus 1,254 subjects from 6 global collaborators. The sample metadata nearly always contained a de-identified subject ID, COVID-19 status, age in years and sex. Where HLA class I and class II types were available, the types were taken from metadata supplied by the sample provider, not from assay-based typing. Broader findings and caveats from the paper: The amount of clinical and demographic metadata varied by source and participant and was provided uncurated.

The CDR3 contains 15 residues, cysteine and phenylalanine counted. The DNA shown is the 45-base CDR3, in frame from base 1. The germline V gene gives CDR1 as SNHLY and CDR2 as FYNNEI. At the junction V is shortened by 6 bases and J by 0 bases; bases outside the gene matches: 1. Comments on this clone: This receptor's antigen is unknown. No base-level quality is on record; no much larger clone is a single base apart.

Samples from volunteer blood donors who had recovered from COVID-19 were contributed by a second Seattle source. Each collaborating institution followed its own protocols to collect whole blood in K2EDTA tubes. Collaborator samples were shipped for TCRbeta analysis as frozen whole blood, isolated PBMCs, or DNA extracted from either sample type. The immunoSEQ Assay, a bias-controlled multiplex PCR, was used to amplify TCRbeta CDR3 regions from genomic DNA. The paper's data handling went like this. Nucleated cell counts per sample were estimated from amplification of reference gene primers within the assay. Sequence reads were collapsed and filtered to measure the absolute abundance of every unique TCRbeta CDR3 rearrangement. For each sample, productive Simpson clonality was calculated as the square root of Simpson's diversity index over productive rearrangements. TCRdb stores this immuneACCESS table with in-frame sequences only. Part of the clones is absent; in the studies checked, under half of the shortfall reflects unresolved V genes, and no reason is known for the rest. V, J and clone size are those of that table, while D and trimming were read from the DNA. For this sample the table gives 200,000 or so clones, of which around four fifths were detected only once. The ten largest clones add up to about 5.1% of the sample.

The TCR sequence derives from a woman aged 60-75 years who had recovered from COVID-19. The material sequenced was peripheral blood. Rearrangement joined TRBV2 to TRBJ2-2, and 10 bases in between align with TRBD1. The sequenced DNA: TGTGCCAGCAGAGGACAGGGGGCGAACACCGGGGAGCTGTTTTTT. Its amino acids are CASRGQGANTGELFF.